This T cell receptor (beta chain) emerged from a study of blood T cell repertoires in COVID-19. In the study overall: The cDNA or gDNA used as material had been derived from T cells, B-cell-depleted T cells, or PBMCs.

In the original analysis: By means of reference gene primer amplification, nucleated cell counts were estimated. Libraries were prepared by immunoSEQ multiplex PCR; TCRdb keeps only in-frame clonotypes and omits some of them. The V and J calls and clone size come from that table; D and trimming were worked out from the DNA. The data show fewer than 500,000 clones, 85% to 90% seen once. The CDR3 is 15 amino acids. CDR1 SNHLY and CDR2 FYNNEI come from the germline V gene. Trimming at V came to 5 bases and at J to 3 bases, leaving 6 bases not matched to a gene. The TCR sequence derives from a woman in her twenties or thirties with acute or convalescent COVID-19. This chain uses TRBV2 with TRBJ1-5; 8 positions match TRBD1. Sequenced material: peripheral blood. The CDR3 sequence: CASSPDRGLNQPQHF. In DNA form, the CDR3 reads TGTGCCAGCAGTCCAGACAGGGGTCTCAATCAGCCCCAGCATTTT.